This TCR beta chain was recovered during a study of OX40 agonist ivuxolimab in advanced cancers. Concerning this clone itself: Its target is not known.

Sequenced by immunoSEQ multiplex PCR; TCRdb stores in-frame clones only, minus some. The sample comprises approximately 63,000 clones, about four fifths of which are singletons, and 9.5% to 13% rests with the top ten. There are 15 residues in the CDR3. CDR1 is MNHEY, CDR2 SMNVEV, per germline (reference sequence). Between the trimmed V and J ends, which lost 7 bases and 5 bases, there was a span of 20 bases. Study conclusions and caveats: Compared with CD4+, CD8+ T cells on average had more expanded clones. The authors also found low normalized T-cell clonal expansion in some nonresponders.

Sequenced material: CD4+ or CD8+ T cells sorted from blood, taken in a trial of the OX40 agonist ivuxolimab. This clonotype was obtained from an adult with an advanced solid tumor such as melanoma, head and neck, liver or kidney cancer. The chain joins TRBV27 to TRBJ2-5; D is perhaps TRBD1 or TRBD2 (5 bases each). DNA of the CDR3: TGTGCCAGCACCCCCGCCGGGACCGTAGGGGAGACCCAGTACTTC. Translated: CASTPAGTVGETQYF.